The rows below give T cell receptor beta chains drawn from one sample of a study of vaccination and CD4 T cells after COVID-19. No antigen is known for these receptors. A single record per CDR3 protein comes from TCRdb applying MiXCR to the PCR reads. The table shows roughly 22,000 distinct CDR3 sequences, with over 25% occurring only once. The source material was cultured CD4+ T cells from blood. These receptor sequences come from a human donor with COVID-19. The CDR3 runs from the conserved cysteine through the conserved F or W. A D gene is named only where the DNA matches it firmly. The size field is filled for only some rows; it gives once, few, many or a size class.

TRBV12-5	-	TRBD2	TRBJ2-1	CASGRLAGGNEQFF	TGTGCTAGTGGTCGACTAGCGGGGGGCAATGAGCAGTTCTTC
TRBV27	few	-	TRBJ1-1	CASSFTRDTEAFF	TGTGCCAGCAGTTTTACCCGGGACACTGAAGCTTTCTTT
TRBV2	-	-	TRBJ2-1	CASSDQGYNEQFF	TGTGCCAGCAGTGATCAAGGATACAATGAGCAGTTCTTC
TRBV7-6	few	TRBD2	TRBJ2-3	CASSGAGGLTDTQYF	TGTGCCAGCAGCGGGGCGGGGGGCCTCACAGATACGCAGTATTTT
TRBV25-1	-	TRBD1	TRBJ2-3	CASSERGRGGTDTQYF	TGTGCCAGCAGTGAAAGGGGGCGCGGCGGCACAGATACGCAGTATTTT
TRBV24-1	medium-sized	-	TRBJ1-5	CATSGDHNQPQHF	TGTGCCACCAGTGGGGACCACAATCAGCCCCAGCATTTT
TRBV9	-	-	TRBJ1-2	CASSVGEVRADYGYTF	TGTGCCAGCAGCGTAGGGGAAGTCAGGGCAGACTATGGCTACACCTTC
TRBV19	-	TRBD1	TRBJ1-2	CASSIGTGHPYGYTF	TGTGCCAGTAGTATAGGGACAGGGCACCCCTATGGCTACACCTTC
TRBV2	-	TRBD1	TRBJ1-3	CASRPGQAGGGDTIYF	TGTGCCAGCAGGCCGGGACAGGCTGGAGGAGGAGACACCATATATTTT
TRBV10-3	-	-	TRBJ1-5	CAIQGPGTDQPQHF	TGTGCCATCCAAGGTCCAGGTACAGATCAGCCCCAGCATTTT
TRBV7-9	-	TRBD1	TRBJ1-2	CASSLAAGQGDGYTF	TGTGCCAGCAGCTTAGCAGCGGGACAGGGTGATGGCTACACCTTC
TRBV10-1	medium-sized	TRBD1	TRBJ1-2	CASSLTVPDRRTDYGYTF	TGCGCCAGCAGCCTAACCGTTCCGGACAGGCGGACTGACTATGGCTACACCTTC
TRBV10-2	-	TRBD2	TRBJ2-1	CASRGLAGGRDEQFF	TGCGCCAGCAGGGGACTAGCGGGGGGGAGGGATGAGCAGTTCTTC
TRBV27	-	TRBD2	TRBJ2-1	CASSSRRGGFDEQFF	TGTGCCAGCAGTTCTCGGCGGGGGGGCTTTGATGAGCAGTTCTTC
TRBV2	-	TRBD1	TRBJ1-6	CASSEWTGGGSPLHF	TGTGCCAGCAGTGAATGGACAGGGGGCGGATCACCCCTCCACTTT
TRBV7-2	-	TRBD1	TRBJ2-5	CASSLGQGQETQYF	TGTGCCAGCAGCTTGGGACAGGGGCAAGAGACCCAGTACTTC
TRBV6-2/TRBV6-3	-	-	TRBJ2-3	CASLPRGRNTDTQYF	TGTGCCAGCCTCCCTCGAGGGCGGAACACAGATACGCAGTATTTT
TRBV10-3	-	-	TRBJ1-1	CAISLQGPAEAFF	TGTGCCATCAGTCTCCAGGGCCCGGCTGAAGCTTTCTTT
TRBV12-3/TRBV12-4	-	-	TRBJ1-5	CASAEKQQARGPQHF	TGTGCCAGCGCTGAGAAACAACAAGCCCGGGGGCCCCAGCATTTT
TRBV15	-	TRBD2	TRBJ2-1	CATSKQTSGWYNEQFF	TGTGCCACCAGCAAACAGACTAGCGGTTGGTACAATGAGCAGTTCTTC
TRBV25-1	-	TRBD1	TRBJ2-2	CASSEPGGTNTGELFF	TGTGCCAGCAGTGAACCAGGGGGCACGAACACCGGGGAGCTGTTTTTT
TRBV6-5	-	-	TRBJ2-4	CASSSQDIQYF	TGTGCCAGCAGTTCCCAGGACATTCAGTACTTC
TRBV9	-	TRBD1	TRBJ2-1	CASSATGGPYNEQFF	TGTGCCAGCAGCGCTACAGGGGGCCCCTACAATGAACAGTTCTTC
TRBV27	-	TRBD1	TRBJ2-2	CVSSDRGRADTGELFF	TGTGTCAGCAGTGACAGGGGGCGCGCGGACACCGGGGAGCTGTTTTTT
TRBV2	-	-	TRBJ2-2	CASSRPGTYEGELFF	TGTGCCAGCAGTCGACCCGGGACCTACGAGGGGGAGCTGTTTTTT
TRBV20-1	few	-	TRBJ1-5	CSARPQYSNQPQHF	TGCAGTGCTAGACCCCAATATAGCAATCAGCCCCAGCATTTT
TRBV5-1	-	-	TRBJ2-2	CASSLERIGELFF	TGCGCCAGCAGCTTGGAGCGAATCGGGGAGCTGTTTTTT
TRBV7-6	once	-	TRBJ1-6	CASSPVVGAIPYNSPLHF	TGTGCCAGCAGCCCCGTCGTAGGGGCAATCCCCTATAATTCACCCCTCCACTTT
TRBV6-1	few	-	TRBJ1-5	CASSPPHQPQHF	TGTGCCAGCAGCCCGCCCCACCAACCCCAGCATTTT
TRBV5-4	few	TRBD2	TRBJ2-1	CASSFLVTSGGNEQFF	TGTGCCAGCAGCTTCCTGGTGACTAGCGGGGGCAATGAGCAGTTCTTC
TRBV20-1	-	-	TRBJ2-2	CSARRDISNTGELFF	TGCAGTGCTAGAAGGGACATATCGAACACCGGGGAGCTGTTTTTT
TRBV6-2/TRBV6-3	few	-	TRBJ1-2	CASTREAYGYTF	TGTGCCAGCACACGAGAGGCCTATGGCTACACCTTC
TRBV6-1	-	-	TRBJ2-2	CASSLARGSTGELFF	TGTGCCAGCAGCCTCGCCCGGGGAAGCACCGGGGAGCTGTTTTTT
TRBV6-1	once	TRBD2	TRBJ2-7	CASSALTSLAYEQYF	TGTGCCAGCAGTGCGCTGACTAGCTTGGCCTACGAGCAGTACTTC
TRBV2	-	-	TRBJ1-3	CASSETVGRSGNTIYF	TGTGCCAGCAGTGAAACGGTAGGGCGGTCTGGAAACACCATATATTTT
TRBV7-2	-	-	TRBJ1-5	CASSSSGQPQHF	TGTGCCAGCAGCTCGTCAGGTCAGCCCCAGCATTTT
TRBV12-3/TRBV12-4	once	-	TRBJ1-5	CASNQGRGPQHF	TGTGCCAGCAACCAGGGGAGAGGGCCCCAGCATTTT
TRBV7-2	-	TRBD1	TRBJ2-2	CASSGHRGMNTGELFF	TGTGCCAGCAGCGGCCACAGGGGTATGAACACCGGGGAGCTGTTTTTT
TRBV9	-	-	TRBJ2-1	CASSVGLAPYNEQFF	TGTGCCAGCAGCGTAGGGCTAGCTCCGTACAATGAGCAGTTCTTC
TRBV4-1	-	-	TRBJ2-7	CASSQERTNPEQYF	TGCGCCAGCAGCCAAGAACGAACTAATCCCGAGCAGTACTTC
TRBV5-1	few	-	TRBJ2-5	CASSLGDGPLRETQYF	TGCGCCAGCAGCTTGGGAGACGGACCCCTTAGGGAGACCCAGTACTTC
TRBV11-3	-	-	TRBJ2-1	CASSHRLDYNEQFF	TGTGCCAGCAGCCACCGATTAGACTACAATGAGCAGTTCTTC
TRBV7-9	few	-	TRBJ2-3	CASSLIVGSTDTQYF	TGTGCCAGCAGCTTAATCGTGGGGAGCACAGATACGCAGTATTTT
TRBV7-2	few	-	TRBJ1-3	CASSSHSQGGVDTIYF	TGTGCCAGCAGCTCCCACTCACAGGGCGGCGTTGACACCATATATTTT
TRBV2	few	-	TRBJ1-2	CASSDYRTYGYTF	TGTGCCAGCAGTGACTACAGAACCTATGGCTACACCTTC
TRBV9	-	-	TRBJ2-4	CASSPGGSPSRYF	TGTGCCAGCAGCCCCGGGGGATCCCCCAGCAGGTACTTC
TRBV23-1	once	-	TRBJ1-4	CASSQSRVSDEKLFF	TGCGCCAGCAGTCAATCGAGGGTCAGCGATGAAAAACTGTTTTTT
TRBV7-2	-	TRBD1	TRBJ2-7	CASSGTYRGSYEQYF	TGTGCCAGCAGCGGGACCTACAGGGGCTCCTACGAGCAGTACTTC
TRBV5-1	few	-	TRBJ1-5	CASSLEGGSNQPQHF	TGCGCCAGCAGCTTGGAGGGGGGTAGCAATCAGCCCCAGCATTTT
TRBV2	-	TRBD2	TRBJ2-3	CASSQRLAGGPGADTQYF	TGTGCCAGCAGTCAACGACTAGCGGGGGGGCCCGGGGCAGATACGCAGTATTTT
TRBV7-8	-	-	TRBJ1-1	CASRNSLNTEAFF	TGTGCCAGCAGAAACTCATTGAACACTGAAGCTTTCTTT
TRBV20-1	-	-	TRBJ2-1	CSAMGPAGYNEQFF	TGCAGTGCAATGGGCCCGGCGGGGTACAATGAGCAGTTCTTC
TRBV7-9	-	-	TRBJ2-3	CASSLQDGTTDTQYF	TGTGCCAGCAGCTTGCAAGACGGAACAACAGATACGCAGTATTTT
TRBV25-1	few	-	TRBJ1-2	CASTTGAGGGYTF	TGTGCCAGCACCACAGGAGCAGGAGGTGGCTACACCTTC
TRBV19	-	TRBD2	TRBJ2-5	CASSFGLAGGRETQYF	TGTGCCAGTAGTTTCGGACTAGCGGGGGGCAGGGAGACCCAGTACTTC
TRBV7-2	few	-	TRBJ2-2	CASSLDSGAGTGELFF	TGTGCCAGCAGCCTTGATTCAGGGGCGGGGACCGGGGAGCTGTTTTTT
TRBV15	few	TRBD1	TRBJ2-2	CATGAGGVSGELFF	TGTGCCACCGGCGCAGGGGGCGTCTCCGGGGAGCTGTTTTTT